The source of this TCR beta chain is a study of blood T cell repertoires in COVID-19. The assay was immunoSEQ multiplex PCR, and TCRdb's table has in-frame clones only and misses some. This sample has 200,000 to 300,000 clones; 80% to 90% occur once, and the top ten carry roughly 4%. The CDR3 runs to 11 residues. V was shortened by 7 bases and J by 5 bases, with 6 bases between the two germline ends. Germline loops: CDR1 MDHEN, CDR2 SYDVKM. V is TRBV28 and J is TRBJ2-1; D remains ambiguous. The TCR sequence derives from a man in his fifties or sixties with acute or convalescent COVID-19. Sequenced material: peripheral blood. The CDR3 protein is CASTHHNEQFF. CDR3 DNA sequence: TGTGCCAGCACCCATCACAATGAGCAGTTCTTC.